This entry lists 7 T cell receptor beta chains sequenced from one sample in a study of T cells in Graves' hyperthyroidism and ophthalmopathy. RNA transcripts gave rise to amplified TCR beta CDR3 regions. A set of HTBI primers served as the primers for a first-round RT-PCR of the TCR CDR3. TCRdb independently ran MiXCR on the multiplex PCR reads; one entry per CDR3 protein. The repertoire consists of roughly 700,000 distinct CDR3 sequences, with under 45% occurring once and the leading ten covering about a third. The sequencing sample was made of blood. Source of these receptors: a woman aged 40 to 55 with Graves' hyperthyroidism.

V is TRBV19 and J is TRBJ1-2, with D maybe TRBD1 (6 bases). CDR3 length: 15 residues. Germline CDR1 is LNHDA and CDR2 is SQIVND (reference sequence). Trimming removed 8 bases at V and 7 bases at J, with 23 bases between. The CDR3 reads CASGQSGDIRRGYTF. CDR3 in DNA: TGTGCCAGTGGCCAATCAGGGGATATTCGCCGTGGCTACACCTTC.

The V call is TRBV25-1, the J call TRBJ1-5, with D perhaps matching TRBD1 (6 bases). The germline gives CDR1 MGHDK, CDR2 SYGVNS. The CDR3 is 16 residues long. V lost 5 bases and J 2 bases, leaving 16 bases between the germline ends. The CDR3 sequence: CASSSRQGMGNQPQHF. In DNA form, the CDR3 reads TGTGCCAGCAGTTCCCGCCAGGGGATGGGCAATCAGCCCCAGCATTTT. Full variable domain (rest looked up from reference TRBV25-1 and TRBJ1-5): EADIYQTPRYLVIGTGKKITLECSQTMGHDKMYWYQQDPGMELHLIHYSYGVNSTEKGDLSSESTVSRIRTEHFPLTLESARPSHTSQYLCASSSRQGMGNQPQHFGDGTRLSIL.

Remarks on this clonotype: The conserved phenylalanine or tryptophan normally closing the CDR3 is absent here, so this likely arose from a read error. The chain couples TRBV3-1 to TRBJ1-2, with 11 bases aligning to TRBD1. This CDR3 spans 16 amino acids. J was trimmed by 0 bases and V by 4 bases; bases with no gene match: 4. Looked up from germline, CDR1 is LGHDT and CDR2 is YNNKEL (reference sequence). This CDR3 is CASSRDRGMSNYGYTL. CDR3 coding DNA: TGTGCCAGCAGCCGGGACAGGGGGATGTCTAACTATGGCTACACCCTC.

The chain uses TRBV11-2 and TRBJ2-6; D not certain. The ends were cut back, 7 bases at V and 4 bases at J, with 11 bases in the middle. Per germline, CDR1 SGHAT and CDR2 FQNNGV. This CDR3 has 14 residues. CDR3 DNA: TGTGCCAGCACCCCCTCGGGCGGGGCCAACGTCCTGACTTTC. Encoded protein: CASTPSGGANVLTF.

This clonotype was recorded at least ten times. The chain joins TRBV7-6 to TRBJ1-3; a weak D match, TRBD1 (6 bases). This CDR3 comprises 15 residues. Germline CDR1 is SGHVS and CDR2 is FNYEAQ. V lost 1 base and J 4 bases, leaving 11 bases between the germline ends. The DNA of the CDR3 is TGTGCCAGCAGCTTAGGCAGGGGCCTGGGAAACACCATATATTTT. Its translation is CASSLGRGLGNTIYF.

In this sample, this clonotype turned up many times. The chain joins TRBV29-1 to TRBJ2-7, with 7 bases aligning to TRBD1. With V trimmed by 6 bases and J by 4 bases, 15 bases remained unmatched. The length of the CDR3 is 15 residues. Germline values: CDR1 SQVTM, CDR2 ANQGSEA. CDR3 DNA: TGCAGCGTCCTTGCAAAGACAGGGAGTATATACGAGCAGTACTTC. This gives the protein CSVLAKTGSIYEQYF.

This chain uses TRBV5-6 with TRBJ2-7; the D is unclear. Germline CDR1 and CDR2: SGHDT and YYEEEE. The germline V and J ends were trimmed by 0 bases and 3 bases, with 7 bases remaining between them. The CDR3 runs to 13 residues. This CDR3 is CASSLALSYEQYF. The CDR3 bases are TGTGCCAGCAGCTTGGCATTGAGCTACGAGCAGTACTTC.